Reported below is one TCR beta chain. These data belong to a study of pediatric ulcerative colitis. The CDR3 runs 15 residues. Germline V gene sequence: CDR1 LNHDA, CDR2 SQIVND (reference sequence). V was pared by 0 bases and J by 9 bases, with 18 bases between. The rectum was sampled with one to two pinch biopsies at colonoscopy. The protocol was immunoSEQ multiplex PCR, while the TCRdb copy is restricted to in-frame clones and leaves out a portion. The sample gives about 34,000 clones, roughly 71% of which show up once; roughly 8.6% is in the top ten. The sequence was collected from a boy younger than 18 with severe ulcerative colitis. The chain employs TRBV19 and TRBJ2-7, with D perhaps matching TRBD1 (5 bases). Sequencing used gut tissue. The CDR3 DNA is TGTGCCAGTAGTATAGAATTCGCCAGGGAATCTGTGCAGTACTTC. Translating gives CASSIEFARESVQYF.